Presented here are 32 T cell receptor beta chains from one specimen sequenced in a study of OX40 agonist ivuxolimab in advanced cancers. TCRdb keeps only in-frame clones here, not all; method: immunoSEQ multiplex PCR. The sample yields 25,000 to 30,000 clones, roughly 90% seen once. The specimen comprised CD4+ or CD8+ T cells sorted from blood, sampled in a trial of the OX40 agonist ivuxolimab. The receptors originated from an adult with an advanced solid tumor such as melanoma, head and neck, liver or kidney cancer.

Here the CDR3 DNA reads TGTGCCAGCAGTTTCGGCAGCTTCTACAATGAGCAGTTCTTC. It specifies CASSFGSFYNEQFF. V is TRBV27 and J is TRBJ2-1; D not resolved. Germline assignment: CDR1 MNHEY and CDR2 SMNVEV (reference sequence). The CDR3 loop spans 14 amino acids. The V end lost 3 bases, the J end lost 3 bases, and 9 bases lay between the germline ends.

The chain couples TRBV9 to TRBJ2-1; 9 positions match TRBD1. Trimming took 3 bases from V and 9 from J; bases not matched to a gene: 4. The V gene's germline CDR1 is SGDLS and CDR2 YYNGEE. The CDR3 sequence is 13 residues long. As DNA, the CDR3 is TGTGCCAGCAGCGACGGGACAGGGAGTGAGCAGTTCTTC. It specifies CASSDGTGSEQFF.

CDR3 in amino acids: CASSLNPSSPEQYF. In nucleotides, the CDR3 is TGTGCCAGCAGCTTAAACCCCTCTAGTCCCGAGCAGTACTTC. V and J are TRBV7-3 and TRBJ2-7; D remains unclear. Per the germline V gene, CDR1 is SGHTA and CDR2 is FQGTGA. The V end lost 1 base, the J end lost 6 bases, and 13 bases lay between the germline ends. CDR3 length equals 14 residues.

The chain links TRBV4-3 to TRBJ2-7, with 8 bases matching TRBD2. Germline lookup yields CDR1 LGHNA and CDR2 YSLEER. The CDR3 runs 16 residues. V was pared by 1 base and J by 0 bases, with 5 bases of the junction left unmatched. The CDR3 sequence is CASSQVAGTSSYEQYF. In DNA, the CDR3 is TGCGCCAGCAGCCAAGTCGCCGGGACTAGCTCCTACGAGCAGTACTTC.

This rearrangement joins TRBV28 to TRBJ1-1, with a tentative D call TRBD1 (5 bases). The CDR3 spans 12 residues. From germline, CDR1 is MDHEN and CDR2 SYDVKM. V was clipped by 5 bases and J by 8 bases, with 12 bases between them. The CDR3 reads CASSKGTAEAFF. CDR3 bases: TGTGCCAGCAGTAAGGGGACGGCCGAAGCTTTCTTT.

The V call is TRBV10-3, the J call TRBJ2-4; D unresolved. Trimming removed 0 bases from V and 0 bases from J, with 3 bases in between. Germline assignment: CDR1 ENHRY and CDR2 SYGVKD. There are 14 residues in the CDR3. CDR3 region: CAISESLAKNIQYF. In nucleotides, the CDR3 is TGTGCCATCAGTGAGTCCCTAGCCAAAAACATTCAGTACTTC.

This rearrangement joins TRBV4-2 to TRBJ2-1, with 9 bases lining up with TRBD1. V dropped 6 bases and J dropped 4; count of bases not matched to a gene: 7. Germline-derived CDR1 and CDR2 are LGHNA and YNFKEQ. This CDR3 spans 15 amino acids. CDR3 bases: TGTGCCAGCAGACCGGACAGGGGCTCATACAATGAGCAGTTCTTC. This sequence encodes CASRPDRGSYNEQFF.

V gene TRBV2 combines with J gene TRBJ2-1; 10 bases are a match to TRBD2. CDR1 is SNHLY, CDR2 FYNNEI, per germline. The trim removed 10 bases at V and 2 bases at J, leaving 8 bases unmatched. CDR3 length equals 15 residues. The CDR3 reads CAIPLAGVTYNEQFF. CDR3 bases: TGTGCCATCCCTCTAGCGGGAGTGACCTACAATGAGCAGTTCTTC.

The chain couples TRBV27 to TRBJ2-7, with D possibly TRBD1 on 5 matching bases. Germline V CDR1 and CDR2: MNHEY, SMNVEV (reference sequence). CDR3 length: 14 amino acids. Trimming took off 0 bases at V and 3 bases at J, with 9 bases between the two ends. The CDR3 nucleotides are TGTGCCAGCAGTTTATCGGCAGGGCACTACGAGCAGTACTTC. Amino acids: CASSLSAGHYEQYF.

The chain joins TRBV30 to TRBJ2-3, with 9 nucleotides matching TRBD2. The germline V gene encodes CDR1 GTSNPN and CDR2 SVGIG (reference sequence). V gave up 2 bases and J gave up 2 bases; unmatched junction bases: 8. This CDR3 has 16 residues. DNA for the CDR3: TGTGCCTGGAGTACGGCTAGCGGGATGTACACAGATACGCAGTATTTT. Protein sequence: CAWSTASGMYTDTQYF.

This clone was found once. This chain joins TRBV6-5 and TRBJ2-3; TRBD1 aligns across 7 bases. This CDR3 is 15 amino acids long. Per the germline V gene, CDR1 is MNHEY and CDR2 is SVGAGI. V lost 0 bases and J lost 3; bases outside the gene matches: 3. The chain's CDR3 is CASSYSGQNTDTQYF. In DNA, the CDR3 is TGTGCCAGCAGTTACTCGGGACAGAATACAGATACGCAGTATTTT.

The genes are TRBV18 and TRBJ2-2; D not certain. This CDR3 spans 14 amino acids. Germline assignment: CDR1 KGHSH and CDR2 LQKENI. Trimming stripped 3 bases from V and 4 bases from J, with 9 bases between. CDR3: CASSPGGPTGELFF. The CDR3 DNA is TGTGCCAGCTCACCTGGCGGACCCACCGGGGAGCTGTTTTTT.

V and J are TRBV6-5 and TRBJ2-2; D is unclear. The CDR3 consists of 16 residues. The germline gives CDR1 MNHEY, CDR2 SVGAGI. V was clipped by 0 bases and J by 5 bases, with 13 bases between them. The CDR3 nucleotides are TGTGCCAGCAGTTACTCGACAAATCTAGGGACCGGGGAGCTGTTTTTT. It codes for CASSYSTNLGTGELFF.

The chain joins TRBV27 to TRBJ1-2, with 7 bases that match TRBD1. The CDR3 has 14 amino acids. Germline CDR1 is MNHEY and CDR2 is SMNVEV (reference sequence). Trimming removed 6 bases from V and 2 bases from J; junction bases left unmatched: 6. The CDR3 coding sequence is TGTGCCAGCAGACCATTGACAGGGAACTATGGCTACACCTTC. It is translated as CASRPLTGNYGYTF.

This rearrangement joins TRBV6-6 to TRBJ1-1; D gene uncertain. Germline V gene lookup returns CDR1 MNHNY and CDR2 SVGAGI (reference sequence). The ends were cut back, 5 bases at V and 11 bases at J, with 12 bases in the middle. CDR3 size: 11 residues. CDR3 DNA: TGTGCCAGCAGTCATTCCAGTGGGGCTTTCTTT. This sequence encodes CASSHSSGAFF.

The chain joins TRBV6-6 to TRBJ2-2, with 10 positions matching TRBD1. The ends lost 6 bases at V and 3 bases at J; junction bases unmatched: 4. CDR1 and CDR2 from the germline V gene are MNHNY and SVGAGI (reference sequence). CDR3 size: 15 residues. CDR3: CASSGTGAYTGELFF. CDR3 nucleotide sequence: TGTGCCAGCAGCGGGACAGGGGCTTACACCGGGGAGCTGTTTTTT.

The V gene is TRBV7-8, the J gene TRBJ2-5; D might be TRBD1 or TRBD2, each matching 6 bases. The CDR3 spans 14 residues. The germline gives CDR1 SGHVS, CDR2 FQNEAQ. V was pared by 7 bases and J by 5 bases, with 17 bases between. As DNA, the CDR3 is TGTGCCAGCAAGAATTGGGGGGCCGATGAGACCCAGTACTTC. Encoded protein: CASKNWGADETQYF.

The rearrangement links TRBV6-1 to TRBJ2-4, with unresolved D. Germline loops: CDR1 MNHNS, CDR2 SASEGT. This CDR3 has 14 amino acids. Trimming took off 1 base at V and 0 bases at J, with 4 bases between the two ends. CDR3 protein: CASSEELAKNIQYF. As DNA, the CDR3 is TGTGCCAGCAGTGAAGAGCTAGCCAAAAACATTCAGTACTTC.

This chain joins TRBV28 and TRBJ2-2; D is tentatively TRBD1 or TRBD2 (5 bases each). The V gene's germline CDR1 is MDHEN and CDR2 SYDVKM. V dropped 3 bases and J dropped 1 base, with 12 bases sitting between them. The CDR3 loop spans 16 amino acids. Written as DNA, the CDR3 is TGTGCCAGCAGTTTTCACCAGGGACGGAACACCGGGGAGCTGTTTTTT. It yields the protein CASSFHQGRNTGELFF.

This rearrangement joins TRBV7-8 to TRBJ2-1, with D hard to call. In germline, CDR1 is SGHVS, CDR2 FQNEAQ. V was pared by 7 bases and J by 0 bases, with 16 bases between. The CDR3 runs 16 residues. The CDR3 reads CASTSPGGPSYNEQFF. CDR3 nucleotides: TGTGCCAGCACCTCCCCCGGCGGCCCCTCCTACAATGAGCAGTTCTTC.

This CDR3 is CSVRLNYEQYF. The CDR3 nucleotides read TGCAGCGTTAGGCTGAACTACGAGCAGTACTTC. The genes are TRBV29-1 and TRBJ2-7; no firm D call. With 5 bases removed from V and 3 bases from J, the gap between germline ends came to 8 bases. The CDR3 spans 11 residues. Looked up from germline, CDR1 is SQVTM and CDR2 is ANQGSEA.

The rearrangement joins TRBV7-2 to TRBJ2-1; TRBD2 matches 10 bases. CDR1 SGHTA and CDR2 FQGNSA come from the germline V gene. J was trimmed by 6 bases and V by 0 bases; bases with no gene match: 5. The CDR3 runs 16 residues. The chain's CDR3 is CASSLAPSGSGNEQFF. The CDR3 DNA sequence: TGTGCCAGCAGCTTAGCTCCTAGCGGGAGTGGCAATGAGCAGTTCTTC.

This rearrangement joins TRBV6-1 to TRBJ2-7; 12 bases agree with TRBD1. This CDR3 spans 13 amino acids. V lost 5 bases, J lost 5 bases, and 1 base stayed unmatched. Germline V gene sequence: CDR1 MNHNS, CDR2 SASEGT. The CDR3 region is CASSWDRGHEQYF. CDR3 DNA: TGTGCCAGCAGTTGGGACAGGGGGCACGAGCAGTACTTC.

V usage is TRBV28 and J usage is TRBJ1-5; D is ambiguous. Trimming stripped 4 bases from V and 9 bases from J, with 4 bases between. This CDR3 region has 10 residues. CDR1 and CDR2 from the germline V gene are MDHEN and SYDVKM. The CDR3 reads CASSSMPQHF. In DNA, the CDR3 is TGTGCCAGCAGTTCTATGCCCCAGCATTTT.

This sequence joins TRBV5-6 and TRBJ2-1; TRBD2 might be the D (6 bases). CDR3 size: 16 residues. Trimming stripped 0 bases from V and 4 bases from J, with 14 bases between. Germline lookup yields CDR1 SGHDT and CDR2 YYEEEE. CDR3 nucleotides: TGTGCCAGCAGCTTGGCCGCATTAGCGGTTTACAATGAGCAGTTCTTC. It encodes CASSLAALAVYNEQFF.

In DNA form, the CDR3 reads TGTGCCAGCAGTGCACCTGGCGCCAATGAGCAGTTCTTC. Its translation: CASSAPGANEQFF. The chain recombines TRBV27 with TRBJ2-1; D not resolved. Trimming took 5 bases from V and 6 from J, leaving 11 bases between them. CDR3 length: 13 residues. From germline, CDR1 is MNHEY and CDR2 SMNVEV (reference sequence).

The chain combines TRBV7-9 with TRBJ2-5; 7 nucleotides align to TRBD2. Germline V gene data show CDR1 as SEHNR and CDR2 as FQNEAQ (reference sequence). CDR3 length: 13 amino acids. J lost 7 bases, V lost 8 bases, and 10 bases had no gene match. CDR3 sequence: CASLSGNGGTQYF. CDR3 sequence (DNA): TGTGCCAGCTTGAGCGGGAACGGAGGGACCCAGTACTTC.

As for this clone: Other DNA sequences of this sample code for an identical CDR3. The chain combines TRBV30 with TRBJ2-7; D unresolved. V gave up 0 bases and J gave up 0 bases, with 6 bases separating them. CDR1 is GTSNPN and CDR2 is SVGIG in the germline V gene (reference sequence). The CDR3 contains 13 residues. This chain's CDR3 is CAWSVDTSYEQYF. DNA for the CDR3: TGTGCCTGGAGTGTAGACACCTCCTACGAGCAGTACTTC.

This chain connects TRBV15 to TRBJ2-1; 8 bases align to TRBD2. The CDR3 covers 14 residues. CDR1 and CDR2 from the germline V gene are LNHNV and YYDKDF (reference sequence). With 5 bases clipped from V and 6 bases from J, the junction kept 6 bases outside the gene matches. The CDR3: CATSPGLAGNEQFF. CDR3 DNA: TGTGCCACCAGCCCCGGGCTAGCGGGCAATGAGCAGTTCTTC.

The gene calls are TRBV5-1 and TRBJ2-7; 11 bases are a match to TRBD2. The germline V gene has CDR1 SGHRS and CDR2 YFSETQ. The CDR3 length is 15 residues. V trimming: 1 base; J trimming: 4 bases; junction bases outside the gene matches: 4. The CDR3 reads CASSLRLAGSYEQYF. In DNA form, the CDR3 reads TGCGCCAGCAGCTTGAGACTAGCGGGATCATACGAGCAGTACTTC.

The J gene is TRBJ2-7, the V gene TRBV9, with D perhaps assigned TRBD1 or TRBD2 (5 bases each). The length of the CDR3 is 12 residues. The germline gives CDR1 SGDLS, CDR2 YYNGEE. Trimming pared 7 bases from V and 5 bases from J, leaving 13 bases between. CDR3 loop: CASSFRGDEQYF. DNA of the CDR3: TGTGCCAGCTCCTTTCGAGGGGACGAGCAGTACTTC. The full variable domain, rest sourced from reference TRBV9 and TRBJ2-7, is DSGVTQTPKHLITATGQRVTLRCSPRSGDLSVYWYQQSLDQGLQFLIQYYNGEERAKGNILERFSAQQFPDLHSELNLSSLELGDSALYFCASSFRGDEQYFGPGTRLTVT.

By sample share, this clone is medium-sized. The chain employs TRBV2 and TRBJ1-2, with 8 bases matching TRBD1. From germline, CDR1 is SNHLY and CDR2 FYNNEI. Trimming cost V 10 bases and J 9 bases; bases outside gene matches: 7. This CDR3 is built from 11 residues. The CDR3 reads CATGQGWSYTF. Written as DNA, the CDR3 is TGTGCCACTGGACAGGGATGGAGCTACACCTTC. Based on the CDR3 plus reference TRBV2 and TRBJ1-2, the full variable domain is EPEVTQTPSHQVTQMGQEVILRCVPISNHLYFYWYRQILGQKVEFLVSFYNNEISEKSEIFDDQFSVERPDGSNFTLKIRSTKLEDSAMYFCATGQGWSYTFGSGTRLTVV.